The following is a T cell receptor beta chain sequence with its context. Its antigen has not been determined. No base qualities exist here, and no much larger clone lies one base off it. The record originates from a study of cytomegalovirus exposure and HLA in healthy donors (dated by TCRdb to 2017 to 2019). A note on the overall study: An earlier analysis of under 600 of the donors reported more than 250 Gb of sequence data and approximately 110 million unique TCR beta sequences from roughly 200 million T cells. Genome-wide SNP genotypes for about three fifths of the roughly 700 donors were used in a later genetic analysis, which treated that subset as a discovery cohort. The study combined high-throughput TCR immunosequencing, statistical association of individual TCRs with disease status, and machine learning to predict cytomegalovirus infection status. Every repertoire in the discovery cohort had been generated on one and the same sequencing platform. Of the roughly 430 genotyped donors, about 80% fell in the genetic ancestry cluster associated with self-reported Caucasian donors. A handful of DR-DQ haplotypes were handled as single units for association and clustering because linkage in the cohort was strong. The study aimed to test whether cataloging public T cell receptors could reveal signatures of past pathogen exposure. A later analysis re-examined previously published TCR beta repertoires from hundreds of donors and added high-resolution HLA genotyping to investigate patterns of TCR occurrence. The study used immunosequencing to profile the T cell repertoires of several hundred subjects and linked those repertoires to cytomegalovirus serostatus. Across under 500 genotyped donors of the cohort, an average of roughly 230,000 unique TCR beta nucleotide sequences per donor were sequenced, and approximately 17% of those sequences were non-productive. Rather than drawing on any new phenotypic data, the later analysis identified candidate immune exposures from TCR beta sequences and the way those sequences occurred across donors. Alongside the repertoire data, information on donor age, sex, ethnicity and CMV serostatus was compiled. In an earlier analysis of several hundred of the donors, high-throughput TCR beta sequencing was used to judge whether each TCR beta V gene segment behaved as functional or pseudogenic. Approximately 300 gigabases of sequencing data and about 92 million unique TCR sequences made up an early release that covered under 750 HLA-typed donors. The number of typed donors differed by locus: roughly 629-640 for A, B, C, DRB1 and DQB1; approximately 530 for DQA1; approximately 610 for DPA1; and roughly 490 for DPB1. Class I and class II HLA loci were covered by the typing at four-digit resolution. Along with the approximately 700-subject first cohort, a separate validation cohort of over a hundred different subjects was used. Broad study findings and their caveats: In an earlier analysis of some 640 of the donors, most TCR beta V segments were observed in productive rearrangements about 87% or about 30% of the time, broadly matching IMGT annotations. A further reported finding was that TCR beta sequences accurately predicted the HLA-A and HLA-B alleles for most subjects in the first cohort. Because the 87-base-pair reads could not distinguish some IMGT-functional V segments, including TRBV6-2 and TRBV6-3, those segments were excluded. Specific HLA alleles were associated with more than 15,000 TCR beta sequences at a false discovery rate of 0.05 in a later analysis. Across donors, most TCR sequences were observed very rarely, whereas some public TCRs were present in many individuals. In a later analysis, HLA-associated TCR beta chains were found to be more clonally expanded and to have lower generation probabilities than equally common non-associated chains. When HLA alleles, especially DR and DQ, strongly co-occurred, attributing TCR associations to individual alleles was difficult. In a later genetic analysis, fewer N-insertions in productive TCRs were reported among donors in an Asian-associated ancestry cluster than the roughly 700-donor mean. A later analysis reported that several top co-occurrence clusters appeared linked to parvovirus B19, influenza, CMV and Epstein-Barr virus. A later genetic analysis associated a missense DCLRE1C variant with V-gene and J-gene trimming of TCR beta chains, and an independent cohort replicated the association. Linkage disequilibrium might explain the correlated functional status among segregating V segments, but an unknown experimental factor could not be excluded. For the cohort, immune exposure information was limited to CMV serostatus. A cluster of highly shared sequence variants was judged likely to represent a technical artifact of the sequencing pipeline. Sequencing depth was assumed to be roughly uniform across donors in the presence/absence analyses, though that assumption may not hold. In both the original and validation cohorts, the classifier was reported to diagnose cytomegalovirus status with high specificity and sensitivity. In the study, approximately 160 TCR beta chains were listed as associated with cytomegalovirus. Because counts were too low, 15 to 20 rarely observed V segments, including chromosome 9 orphons, were excluded from the earlier analysis of fewer than 650 of the donors. The cohort was sequenced for TCR beta chains only, and without alpha or paired-chain data the features that could be detected were limited. Because HLA typing was unavailable for some donors at each locus, only the typed subset was used in association tests. A later analysis found that most CMV-associated TCR beta chains appeared HLA-restricted, with HLA associations seemingly driven largely by CMV exposure. In vitro tests confirmed that a few of the cytomegalovirus-associated TCR beta chains recognize cytomegalovirus antigens. According to a later analysis, TCR association rates differed among HLA loci, with DRB1 alleles showing the most associated TCRs and HLA-C alleles showing the fewest. It was suggested by the authors that the approach could potentially be generalized to other disease states and immunological phenotypes.

From its cysteine to its phenylalanine, the CDR3 spans 14 amino acids. This entry keeps only the CDR3 DNA: 42 bases, framed from base 1. V is pruned by 4 bases and J by 10 bases, leaving 5 bases of the junction without a gene match. Based on the germline V gene, the CDR1 and CDR2 sequences are MNHEY and SVGAGI. In total, just over 650 healthy bone marrow donors made up the cohort. Cohort members were all nominally healthy when sampled, although unrecorded immune exposures were likely present. The donor was CMV seronegative and was included in the group of about 400 seronegative cohort members. Each donor provided a peripheral blood sample, and peripheral blood mononuclear cells were used for TCR beta sequencing. Genomic DNA was extracted from the blood cell samples with the Qiagen DNeasy Blood Extraction Kit. To prepare the library, the immunoSEQ multiplex PCR assay was applied. For the multiplex PCR, a mixture combining 60 forward primers for TCR Vbeta segments and 13 reverse primers for TCR Jbeta segments was used. Amplification of the CDR3 region of rearranged TCR beta genes was performed with a multiplex PCR assay on genomic DNA. The amplified TCR beta libraries were sequenced on the Illumina HiSeq System as 87-base-pair reads. In the authors' own workflow: A later analysis tallied approximately 87 million unique TCR beta chains across the 666 repertoires, and around 12 million of those chains were shared by two or more donors. Raw reads were error-corrected and collapsed into unique sequences with a nearest-neighbor algorithm that merged closely related sequences to remove PCR and sequencing errors. Alignment of CDR3 sequences to IMGT reference sequences was used to assign V, D and J gene segments. For a sequence to be retained, a match of at least six nucleotides to both a V gene segment and a J gene segment was required. Rearrangements were classified as productive when the CDR3 lacked stop codons and remained in frame with V and J, and all other rearrangements were classified as non-productive. CDR3 was defined according to IMGT convention as the region running from the second conserved V-encoded cysteine to the conserved J-encoded phenylalanine. The earlier analysis of some 580 of the donors excluded any sequence lacking an unambiguous match to a single V gene segment. An earlier analysis of several hundred of the donors called V segments functional above 56.7% productive rearrangements and segregating when the between-donor standard deviation exceeded 5%. A statistical classification framework was built for diagnosing cytomegalovirus status from the catalog of TCR beta chain sequences. A later analysis assigned V and J genes by comparing TCR nucleotide sequences with IMGT/GENE-DB human TR gene sequences. In a later analysis, CDR3 sequences and most-parsimonious VDJ recombination scenarios were assigned using the TCRdist pipeline. In a later analysis, every TCR beta chain was defined by the combination of its CDR3 amino acid sequence and its V-gene family, and reads without a unique V-gene family were dropped. A later analysis removed 592 highly shared, low-generation-probability nucleotide sequences to deal with suspected cross-contamination and a sequencing artifact. In a later analysis, a clonal expansion index was calculated for each public chain from normalized within-repertoire ranks of inferred template counts. A later analysis computed generation probabilities with a VDJ recombination model fitted to out-of-frame rearrangements, and checked the results against IGoR. In a later analysis, TCR-TCR, TCR-HLA and TCR-CMV co-occurrence was scored with hypergeometric tests, and a repertoire-size bias correction was applied to TCR pairs. In a later analysis, false discovery rates were estimated by permuting HLA or CMV assignments 20 times. In a later analysis, co-occurring TCRs were grouped with DBSCAN, and TCRdist sequence similarity was added when clustering was performed within HLA-allele-positive subsets. Co-occurrence clustering excluded repertoires with fewer than 30,000 or more than 120,000 public chains, plus five with anomalous nucleotide sharing. The clones in this table, taken by TCRdb from immuneACCESS, are in-frame only. Not every clone is retained; where verified, under half of the shortfall comes from an unresolved V gene, and the cause of the rest is unknown. V, J and clone size were drawn from that table, and D and trimming were deduced from the DNA. The sample table shows 150,000 to 200,000 clones, and roughly 85% are seen once. The top ten hold approximately 1.5% of the sample.

This receptor was identified in a woman aged 18-29 years in good health and CMV-seronegative. The sample taken for sequencing was PBMCs. The sequence joins TRBV6-5 to TRBJ2-1; 12 central nucleotides agree with TRBD2. Here the CDR3 is given as CASSFLAGGREQFF. The DNA reads as follows: TGTGCCAGCAGTTTTCTAGCGGGAGGGAGGGAGCAGTTCTTC.